This entry features one TCR beta chain sequence. This sample is drawn from a study of PD-L1 blockade in urothelial cancer. Study at large: Atezolizumab therapy began for patients in the mid-2010s, dosed at 1,200 mg intravenously every 3 weeks. Prior chemotherapy ranged from 0 to 3 regimens per patient. T cells numbered a median of about 150,000 in the blood samples.

CDR3 length: 16 residues. Germline-derived CDR1 and CDR2 are MNHEY and SVGAGI. Trimming left V 0 bases short and J 6 bases short, with 18 bases between. Samples spanned pretreatment and treatment, with 1 to 8 time points per patient. Measured with immunoSEQ multiplex PCR; TCRdb has only the in-frame clones, and not every one. The repertoire holds about 56,000 clones, 85% to 90% seen once, with less than 3.5% in the top ten. The source was PBMCs, collected around atezolizumab (anti-PD-L1) treatment. J is TRBJ2-7 and V is TRBV6-5, with unresolved D. The TCR sequence derives from a man aged 50-60 years with urothelial cancer. CDR3 sequence (DNA): TGTGCCAGCAGTTACTCAACCAGGCGAGTCTATTCCGAGCAGTACTTC. It translates to CASSYSTRRVYSEQYF.